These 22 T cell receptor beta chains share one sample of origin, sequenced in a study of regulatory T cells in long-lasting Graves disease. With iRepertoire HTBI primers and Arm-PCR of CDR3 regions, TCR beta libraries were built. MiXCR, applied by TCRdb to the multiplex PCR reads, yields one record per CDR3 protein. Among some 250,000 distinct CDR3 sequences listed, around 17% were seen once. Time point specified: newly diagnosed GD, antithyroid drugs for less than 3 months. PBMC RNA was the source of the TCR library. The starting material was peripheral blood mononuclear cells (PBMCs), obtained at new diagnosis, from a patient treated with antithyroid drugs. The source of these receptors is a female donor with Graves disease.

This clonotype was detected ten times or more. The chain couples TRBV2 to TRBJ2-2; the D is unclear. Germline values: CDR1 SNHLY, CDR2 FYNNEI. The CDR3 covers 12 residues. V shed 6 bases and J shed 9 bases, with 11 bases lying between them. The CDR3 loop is CASSTNRRELFF. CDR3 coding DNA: TGTGCCAGCAGCACCAACCGGAGGGAGCTGTTTTTT.

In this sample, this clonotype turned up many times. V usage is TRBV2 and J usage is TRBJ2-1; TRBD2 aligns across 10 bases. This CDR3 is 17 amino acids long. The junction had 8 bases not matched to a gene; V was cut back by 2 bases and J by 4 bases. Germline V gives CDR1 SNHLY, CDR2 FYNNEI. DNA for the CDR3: TGTGCCAGCAGTGAACTGCTAGCGGGAGTAAGATACAATGAGCAGTTCTTC. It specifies CASSELLAGVRYNEQFF.

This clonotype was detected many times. The CDR3 sequence: CASSLAQTDTQYF. The CDR3 DNA reads as TGTGCCAGCAGCTTAGCACAGACAGATACGCAGTATTTT. The chain links TRBV11-3 to TRBJ2-3; D remains unclear. V gave up 1 base and J gave up 3 bases, with 5 bases separating them. Germline CDR1 and CDR2: SGHNT and YENEEA. The CDR3 is 13 residues long.

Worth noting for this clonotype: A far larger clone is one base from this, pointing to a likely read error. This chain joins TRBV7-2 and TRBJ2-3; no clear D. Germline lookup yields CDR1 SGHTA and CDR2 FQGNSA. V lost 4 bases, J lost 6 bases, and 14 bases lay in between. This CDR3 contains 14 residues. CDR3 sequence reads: CASSSVQVGDTQYF. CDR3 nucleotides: TGTGCCAGCAGCTCAGTCCAGGTGGGGGATACGCAGTATTTT.

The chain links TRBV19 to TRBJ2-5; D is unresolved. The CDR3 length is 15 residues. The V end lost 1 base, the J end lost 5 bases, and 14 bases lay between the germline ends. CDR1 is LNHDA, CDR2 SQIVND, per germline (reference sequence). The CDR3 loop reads CASSIGKGFTETQYF. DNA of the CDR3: TGTGCCAGTAGTATAGGTAAAGGATTTACGGAGACCCAGTACTTC.

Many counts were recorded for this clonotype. Here the CDR3 DNA reads TGCAGTGCTAGAGATCGAGCAGGGTTTAATTCACCCCTCCACTTT. It encodes CSARDRAGFNSPLHF. V usage is TRBV20-1 and J usage is TRBJ1-6; tentative D call: TRBD1 (5 bases). CDR3 length: 15 amino acids. In germline, CDR1 is DFQATT, CDR2 SNEGSKA (reference sequence). Trimming took off 0 bases at V and 6 bases at J, with 12 bases between the two ends.

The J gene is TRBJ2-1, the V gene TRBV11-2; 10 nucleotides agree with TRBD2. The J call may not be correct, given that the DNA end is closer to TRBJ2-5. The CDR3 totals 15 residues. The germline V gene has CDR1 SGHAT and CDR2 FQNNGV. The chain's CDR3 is CASSLASGRPETQYF. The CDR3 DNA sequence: TGTGCCAGCAGCTTAGCTAGCGGGAGACCTGAGACCCAGTACTTC.

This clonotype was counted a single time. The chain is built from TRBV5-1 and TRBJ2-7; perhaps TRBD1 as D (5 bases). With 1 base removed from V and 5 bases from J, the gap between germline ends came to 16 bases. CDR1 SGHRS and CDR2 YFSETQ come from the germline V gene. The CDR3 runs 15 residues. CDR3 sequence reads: CASSLRGRDTDEQYF. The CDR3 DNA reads TGCGCCAGCAGCTTGAGAGGCAGGGATACAGACGAGCAGTACTTC.

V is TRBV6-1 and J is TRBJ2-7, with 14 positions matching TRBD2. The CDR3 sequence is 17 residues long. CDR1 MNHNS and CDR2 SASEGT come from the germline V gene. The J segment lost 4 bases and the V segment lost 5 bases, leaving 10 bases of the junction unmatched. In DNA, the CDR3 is TGTGCCAGCAGTATAGAGACTAGCGGGAGGGCCGGGTACGAGCAGTACTTC. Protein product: CASSIETSGRAGYEQYF.

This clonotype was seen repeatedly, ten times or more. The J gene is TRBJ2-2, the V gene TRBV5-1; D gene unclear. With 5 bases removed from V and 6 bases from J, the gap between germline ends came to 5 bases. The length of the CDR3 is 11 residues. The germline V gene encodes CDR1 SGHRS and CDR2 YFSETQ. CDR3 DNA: TGCGCCAGCAGAGAGCCCGGGGAGCTGTTTTTT. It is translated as CASREPGELFF.

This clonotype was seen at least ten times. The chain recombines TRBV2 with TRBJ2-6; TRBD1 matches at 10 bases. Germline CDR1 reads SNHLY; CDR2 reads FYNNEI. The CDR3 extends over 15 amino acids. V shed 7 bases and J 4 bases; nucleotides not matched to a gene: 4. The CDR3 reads CASKRQGAGANVLTF. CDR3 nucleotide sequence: TGTGCCAGCAAAAGACAGGGGGCCGGGGCCAACGTCCTGACTTTC.

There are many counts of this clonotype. The CDR3 region is CAISARDRGTDTQYF. The CDR3, as DNA: TGTGCCATCAGTGCCCGGGACAGGGGGACAGATACGCAGTATTTT. The chain combines TRBV10-3 with TRBJ2-3, with 11 bases identical to TRBD1. The length of the CDR3 is 15 residues. CDR1 is ENHRY and CDR2 is SYGVKD in the germline V gene. V was clipped by 4 bases and J by 3 bases; unmatched bases: 3.

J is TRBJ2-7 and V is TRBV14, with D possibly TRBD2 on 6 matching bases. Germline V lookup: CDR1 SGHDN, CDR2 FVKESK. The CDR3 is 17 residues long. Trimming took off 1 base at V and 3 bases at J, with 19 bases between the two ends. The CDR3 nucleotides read TGTGCCAGCAGCCAAGGAGCCGGTGGGGGAGGCCTCTACGAGCAGTACTTC. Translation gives CASSQGAGGGGLYEQYF.

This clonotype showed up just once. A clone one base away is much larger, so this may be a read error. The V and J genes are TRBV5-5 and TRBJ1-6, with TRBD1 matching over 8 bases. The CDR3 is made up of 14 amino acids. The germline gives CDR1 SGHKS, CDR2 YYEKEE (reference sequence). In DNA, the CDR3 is TGCGCCAGCAGCTTACAGGGGGATAATTCACCCCCCCACTTT. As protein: CASSLQGDNSPPHF.

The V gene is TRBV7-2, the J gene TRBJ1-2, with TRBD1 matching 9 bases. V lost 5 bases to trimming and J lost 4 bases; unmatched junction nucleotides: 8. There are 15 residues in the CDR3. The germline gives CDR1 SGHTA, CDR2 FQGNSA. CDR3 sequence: CASSARQGVRYGYTF. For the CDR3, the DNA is TGTGCCAGCAGCGCCAGACAGGGGGTCCGCTATGGCTACACCTTC.

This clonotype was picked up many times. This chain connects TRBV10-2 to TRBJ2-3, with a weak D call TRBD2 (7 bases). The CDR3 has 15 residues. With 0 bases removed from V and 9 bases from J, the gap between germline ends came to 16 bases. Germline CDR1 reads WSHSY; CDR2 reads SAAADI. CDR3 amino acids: CASSESVGGGETQYF. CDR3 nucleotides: TGCGCCAGCAGTGAGTCAGTAGGGGGAGGGGAGACGCAGTATTTT.

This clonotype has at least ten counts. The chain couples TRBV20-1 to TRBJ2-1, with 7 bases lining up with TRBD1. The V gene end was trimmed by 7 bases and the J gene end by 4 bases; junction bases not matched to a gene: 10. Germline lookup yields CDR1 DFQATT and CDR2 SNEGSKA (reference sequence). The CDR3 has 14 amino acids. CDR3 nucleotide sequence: TGCAGTGGGGTCTGGACAGGCGGTTACAATGAGCAGTTCTTC. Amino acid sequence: CSGVWTGGYNEQFF.

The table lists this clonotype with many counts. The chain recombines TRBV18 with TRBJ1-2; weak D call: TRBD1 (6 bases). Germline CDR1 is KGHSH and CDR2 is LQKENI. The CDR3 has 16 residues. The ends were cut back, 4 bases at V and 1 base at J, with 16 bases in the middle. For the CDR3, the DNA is TGTGCCAGCTCACACTCCGGGGGCCCTTTTAACTATGGCTACACCTTC. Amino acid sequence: CASSHSGGPFNYGYTF.

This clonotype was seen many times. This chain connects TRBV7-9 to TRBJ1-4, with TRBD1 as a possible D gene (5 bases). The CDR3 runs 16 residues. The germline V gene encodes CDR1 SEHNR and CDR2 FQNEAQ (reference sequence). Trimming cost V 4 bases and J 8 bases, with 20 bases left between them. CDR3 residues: CASSSESGARDEKLFF. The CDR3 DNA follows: TGTGCCAGCAGCTCAGAGAGTGGGGCCAGGGACGAAAAACTGTTTTTT.

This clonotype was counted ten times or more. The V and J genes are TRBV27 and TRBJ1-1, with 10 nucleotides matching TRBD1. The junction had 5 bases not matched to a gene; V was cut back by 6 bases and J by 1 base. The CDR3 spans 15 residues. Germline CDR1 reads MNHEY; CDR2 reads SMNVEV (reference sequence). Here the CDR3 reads CASSGTGAENTEAFF. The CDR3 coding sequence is TGTGCCAGCAGCGGGACAGGGGCCGAGAACACTGAAGCTTTCTTT.

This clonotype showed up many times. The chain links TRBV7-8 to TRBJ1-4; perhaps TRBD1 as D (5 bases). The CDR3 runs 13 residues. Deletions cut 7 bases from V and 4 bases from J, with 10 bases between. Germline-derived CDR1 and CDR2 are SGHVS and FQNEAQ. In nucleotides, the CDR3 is TGTGCCAGCAAAGACAGCGGTAATGAAAAACTGTTTTTT. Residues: CASKDSGNEKLFF.

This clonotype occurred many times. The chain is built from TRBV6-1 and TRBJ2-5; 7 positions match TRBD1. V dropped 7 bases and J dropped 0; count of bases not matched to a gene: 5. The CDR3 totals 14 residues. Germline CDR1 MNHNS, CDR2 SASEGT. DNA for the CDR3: TGTGCCAGCAACCTGGACAGGAACCAAGAGACCCAGTACTTC. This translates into CASNLDRNQETQYF.